This passage covers 21 T cell receptor beta chains from one sample sequenced in a study of T cells after yellow fever vaccination. TCRdb reanalysed the 5' RACE reads using MiXCR and keeps one entry per CDR3 protein. The repertoire holds 170,000 or so distinct CDR3 sequences, with approximately 6.2% as singletons. Here the sequenced sample was CD4+ T cells sorted from PBMCs, taken on the day of the first yellow fever vaccination. The receptor source for this set is a man younger than 35 who received the YFV17D yellow fever vaccine.

Only a few counts were recorded for this clonotype. The genes are TRBV5-8 and TRBJ2-7; D tentatively fits TRBD1 or TRBD2 (5 bases each). V was cut by 0 bases and J by 2 bases, with 12 bases left in between. The CDR3 is 15 amino acids. From germline, CDR1 is SGHTS and CDR2 YDEGEE. The CDR3, as DNA: TGTGCCAGCAGCTTGGGGGGGTCGAACACCTACGAGCAGTACGTC. Its protein is CASSLGGSNTYEQYV.

This clonotype occurred a few times. The chain's CDR3 is CASNIGGGAGEQFF. The CDR3 DNA sequence: TGTGCCAGCAATATTGGCGGGGGGGCTGGGGAGCAGTTCTTC. The genes are TRBV6-2 or TRBV6-3 and TRBJ2-1; TRBD2 matches at 9 bases. V was pared by 7 bases and J by 10 bases, with 11 bases of the junction left unmatched. The length of the CDR3 is 14 residues. Germline CDR1 is MNHEY and CDR2 is SVGEGT.

This clonotype came up many times. The chain carries TRBV7-2 and TRBJ2-7, with D perhaps being TRBD1 or TRBD2 (5 bases each). CDR3 size: 14 residues. The germline V and J ends were trimmed by 3 bases and 9 bases, with 18 bases remaining between them. Germline CDR1 SGHTA, CDR2 FQGNSA. CDR3 nucleotides: TGTGCCAGCAGCTTCGAGAGGGGATTTACGATGCAGTACTTC. It specifies CASSFERGFTMQYF.

This clonotype showed up just once. This could be a read error, since a much larger clone is one nucleotide away. The CDR3 DNA reads TGTGTCAGCTCACCGCGAGGTGGGGGGTACCAAGAGACCCAGTACTTC. This sequence encodes CVSSPRGGGYQETQYF. The rearrangement joins TRBV18 to TRBJ2-5, with D maybe TRBD2 (6 bases). Looked up from germline, CDR1 is KGHSH and CDR2 is LQKENI. The CDR3 extends over 16 amino acids.

This chain joins TRBV6-2 or TRBV6-3 and TRBJ2-7; D gene ambiguous. This CDR3 contains 13 residues. CDR1 and CDR2 from the germline V gene are MNHEY and SVGEGT. V was clipped by 11 bases and J by 0 bases, with 14 bases between them. The CDR3 protein is CASRARSSYEQYV. In DNA, the CDR3 is TGTGCCTCCCGGGCCAGATCCTCCTACGAGCAGTACGTC.

This clonotype was detected many times. DNA for the CDR3: TGTGCCAGCAGCCGCGTAGCGGGGGGGCCTGAGACCCAGTACTTC. Amino acid sequence: CASSRVAGGPETQYF. The V gene is TRBV7-9, the J gene TRBJ2-5; 11 nucleotides agree with TRBD2. Germline-derived CDR1 and CDR2 are SEHNR and FQNEAQ (reference sequence). This CDR3 comprises 15 residues. The trim removed 5 bases at V and 5 bases at J, leaving 7 bases unmatched. Variable domain in full (rest from reference TRBV7-9 and TRBJ2-5): DTGVSQNPRHKITKRGQNVTFRCDPISEHNRLYWYRQTLGQGPEFLTYFQNEAQLEKSRLLSDRFSAERPKGSFSTLEIQRTEQGDSAMYLCASSRVAGGPETQYFGPGTRLLVL.

This clonotype was seen ten or more times. The chain employs TRBV13 and TRBJ2-7; D ambiguous. CDR3 size: 13 residues. V was clipped by 1 base and J by 5 bases, with 9 bases between them. From germline, CDR1 is PRHDT and CDR2 FYEKMQ (reference sequence). Here the CDR3 reads CASSLVIRDEQYF. Written as DNA, the CDR3 is TGTGCCAGCAGCTTAGTGATAAGGGACGAGCAGTACTTC.

This clonotype turned up a few times. The chain combines TRBV11-1 with TRBJ2-6; D remains unclear. Germline V gives CDR1 SGHAT, CDR2 FQDESV (reference sequence). V was shortened by 5 bases and J by 2 bases, with 10 bases between the two germline ends. The CDR3 spans 15 residues. The CDR3 nucleotides read TGTGCCAGCAGCCGATACAGAACTGGGGCCAACGTCCTGACTTTC. This encodes CASSRYRTGANVLTF.

A single count supports this clonotype. The CDR3 ends on some other residue instead of the conserved phenylalanine or tryptophan, so this is likely a read error. The rearrangement uses TRBV11-2 and TRBJ2-5, with 12 bases identical to TRBD2. The CDR3 consists of 19 residues. Germline V gene lookup returns CDR1 SGHAT and CDR2 FQNNGV. The V segment lost 0 bases and the J segment 5 bases; nucleotides outside the gene matches: 13. The CDR3 here is CASSLEMGLAGGSLETQYL. The CDR3 region has the DNA TGTGCCAGCAGCTTAGAAATGGGTCTAGCGGGGGGGTCTCTCGAGACCCAGTACCTC.

CDR3 nucleotide sequence: TGTGCCAGCAGTTTAAGGACCTACGAGCAGTACTTC. This translates into CASSLRTYEQYF. The gene calls are TRBV12-3 or TRBV12-4 and TRBJ2-7; D uncertain. This CDR3 has 12 amino acids. V was pared by 2 bases and J by 2 bases, with 4 bases between.

The chain employs TRBV5-5 and TRBJ2-4; 7 nucleotides match TRBD1. Germline CDR1 reads SGHKS; CDR2 reads YYEKEE (reference sequence). The CDR3 has 13 residues. J was trimmed by 4 bases and V by 7 bases; bases with no gene match: 5. The CDR3 nucleotides are TGTGCCAGCGGCCCGGGACAGAAAAACATTCAGTACTTC. Its translation: CASGPGQKNIQYF.

Notes on this clonotype: With a much larger clone just one base away, this may be a read error. The chain carries TRBV10-3 and TRBJ2-1; D remains unclear. The germline gives CDR1 ENHRY, CDR2 SYGVKD. The ends were cut back, 6 bases at V and 10 bases at J, with 13 bases in the middle. The CDR3 runs to 12 residues. CDR3 in DNA: TGTGCCATCAGCGTCGCGCGGTGGGAGCAGTTCTTC. It encodes CAISVARWEQFF.

V is TRBV21-1 and J is TRBJ2-1; the table names TRBD1, a call not compared with the DNA. TRBV21-1 is a listed pseudogene. The CDR3 runs to 17 residues. CDR3 coding DNA: TGTGCCAGCAGCAAAAGTTCTTGGGGGGCGAACGGGGATGAGCAGTTCTTC. This sequence encodes CASSKSSWGANGDEQFF.

The chain carries TRBV11-2 and TRBJ2-2; a weak D match, TRBD1 (5 bases). The CDR3 contains 15 residues. Germline values: CDR1 SGHAT, CDR2 FQNNGV. V lost 1 base and J lost 4, with 10 bases in between. The CDR3 is CASSLGRAPTGELFF. For the CDR3, the DNA is TGTGCCAGCAGCTTAGGCAGGGCACCCACCGGGGAGCTGTTTTTT. Full variable domain (outside the CDR3, taken from reference TRBV11-2 and TRBJ2-2): EAGVAQSPRYKIIEKRQSVAFWCNPISGHATLYWYQQILGQGPKLLIQFQNNGVVDDSQLPKDRFSAERLKGVDSTLKIQPAKLEDSAVYLCASSLGRAPTGELFFGEGSRLTVL.

This clonotype was found many times. The chain joins TRBV9 to TRBJ2-5, with D maybe TRBD2 (6 bases). The V end was cut by 5 bases, the J end by 4 bases, with 15 bases between. The CDR3 sequence is 14 residues long. The V gene's germline CDR1 is SGDLS and CDR2 YYNGEE. CDR3 protein: CASSEAGLGETQYF. CDR3 bases: TGTGCCAGCAGTGAGGCGGGGCTAGGAGAGACCCAGTACTTC.

This clonotype was observed many times. V is TRBV7-2 and J is TRBJ2-3; the D is unclear. Trimming cost V 3 bases and J 4 bases, with 8 bases left between them. The CDR3 has 13 residues. The germline V gene has CDR1 SGHTA and CDR2 FQGNSA. The CDR3 sequence: CASSFRFPDTQYF. In DNA, the CDR3 is TGTGCCAGCAGCTTCAGGTTCCCAGATACGCAGTATTTT.

The chain uses TRBV19 and TRBJ2-3, with D hard to call. V was shortened by 4 bases and J by 1 base, with 9 bases between the two germline ends. The CDR3 has 14 residues. Germline CDR1 LNHDA, CDR2 SQIVND (reference sequence). The DNA of the CDR3 is TGTGCCAGTAGTACACGACTCCGCACAGATACGCAGTATTTT. Its translation is CASSTRLRTDTQYF.

This clonotype came up many times. The rearrangement links TRBV7-3 to TRBJ2-3, with 7 nucleotides matching TRBD1. The CDR3 is 12 residues long. Trimming at V came to 3 bases and at J to 9 bases, leaving 3 bases not matched to a gene. Germline V gene lookup returns CDR1 SGHTA and CDR2 FQGTGA. CDR3 in amino acids: CASSFLGGTQYF. The CDR3 bases are TGTGCCAGCAGCTTTCTAGGGGGCACGCAGTATTTT. The full variable domain, in which reference TRBV7-3 and TRBJ2-3 provide the parts outside the CDR3, is GAGVSQTPSNKVTEKGKYVELRCDPISGHTALYWYRQSLGQGPEFLIYFQGTGAADDSGLPNDRFFAVRPEGSVSTLKIQRTERGDSAVYLCASSFLGGTQYFGPGTRLTVL.

This clonotype was counted at least ten times. CDR3 DNA: TGTGCCAGCAGCTTAGAGGCAGCAGGAGACACTGAAGCTTTCTTT. Translating gives CASSLEAAGDTEAFF. V is TRBV7-6 and J is TRBJ1-1; D is unresolved. CDR3 length: 15 residues. CDR1 is SGHVS and CDR2 is FNYEAQ in the germline V gene. V lost 1 base to trimming and J lost 3 bases, with 12 bases between them.

This clonotype was counted between two and nine times. The rearrangement uses TRBV7-3 and TRBJ2-1, with 9 bases lining up with TRBD2. CDR1 and CDR2 (germline): SGHTA, FQGTGA. V lost 3 bases to trimming and J lost 4 bases; unmatched junction nucleotides: 4. There are 15 residues in the CDR3. CDR3: CASSFSAGGYNEQFF. The DNA for the CDR3 is TGTGCCAGCAGCTTCTCCGCGGGGGGGTACAATGAGCAGTTCTTC.

CDR3 in amino acids: CASSPVPGQGPGNTEAFF. CDR3 bases: TGTGCCAGCAGCCCGGTCCCGGGACAGGGGCCCGGGAACACTGAAGCTTTCTTT. The V gene is TRBV7-9, the J gene TRBJ1-1, with TRBD1 identical over 10 bases. This CDR3 is 18 amino acids long. The germline V gene has CDR1 SEHNR and CDR2 FQNEAQ (reference sequence). Losses at the gene ends were 5 bases for V and 1 base for J; bases not matched to a gene: 13.